This T cell receptor (beta chain) was recorded in a study of response to subunit inactivated influenza vaccine. Turning to this clonotype: The antigen is not known.

TCRdb reprocessed the RT-PCR reads via MiXCR and lists one record per CDR3 protein. The sample holds just under 250,000 distinct CDR3 sequences; over 9% are singletons and the top ten take about 7.8%. V lost 5 bases to trimming and J lost 4 bases; unmatched junction nucleotides: 9. This CDR3 spans 15 amino acids. Study findings and constraints: A suggestion made by the authors is that each seasonal influenza vaccination recruits few new T cells.

This sequence originates from a man aged 50-60 years who received an inactivated influenza vaccine. Sequencing was performed on non-naive T cells sorted from PBMCs, taken around 15 days before vaccination. The chain is built from TRBV12-3 or TRBV12-4 and TRBJ2-5; 8 nucleotides agree with TRBD1. The CDR3 DNA reads TGTGCCAGCAGTCCACGACAGGGGACGAGAGAGACCCAGTACTTC. It codes for CASSPRQGTRETQYF.